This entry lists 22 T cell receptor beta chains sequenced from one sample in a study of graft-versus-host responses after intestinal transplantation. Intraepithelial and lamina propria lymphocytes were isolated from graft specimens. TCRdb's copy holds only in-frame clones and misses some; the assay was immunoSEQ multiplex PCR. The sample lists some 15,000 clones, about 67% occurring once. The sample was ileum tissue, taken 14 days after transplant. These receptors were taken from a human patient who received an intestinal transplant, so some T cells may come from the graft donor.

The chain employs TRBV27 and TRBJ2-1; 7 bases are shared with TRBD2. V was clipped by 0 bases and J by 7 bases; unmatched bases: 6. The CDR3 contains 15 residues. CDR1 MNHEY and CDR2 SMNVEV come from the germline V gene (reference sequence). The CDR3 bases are TGTGCCAGCAGTTTATCCTCAGGCGGGAGTAATGAGCAGTTCTTC. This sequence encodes CASSLSSGGSNEQFF.

This CDR3 reads CASSLGAGNTIYF. The CDR3 DNA is TGCGCCAGCAGTCTTGGGGCTGGAAACACCATATATTTT. The J gene is TRBJ1-3, the V gene TRBV5-1, with D unclear. Germline assignment: CDR1 SGHRS and CDR2 YFSETQ. Trimming removed 5 bases from V and 2 bases from J, with 8 bases in between. The CDR3 contains 13 residues.

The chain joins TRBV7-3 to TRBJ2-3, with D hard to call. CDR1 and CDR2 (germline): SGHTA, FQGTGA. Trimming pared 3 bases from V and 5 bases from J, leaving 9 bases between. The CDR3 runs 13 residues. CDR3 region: CASSLQLKDTQYF. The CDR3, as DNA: TGTGCCAGCAGCTTGCAGCTGAAAGATACGCAGTATTTT.

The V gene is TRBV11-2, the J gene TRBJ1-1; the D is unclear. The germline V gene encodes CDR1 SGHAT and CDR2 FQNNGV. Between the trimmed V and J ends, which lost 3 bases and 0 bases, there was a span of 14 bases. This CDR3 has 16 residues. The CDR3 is CASSFLGRPMNTEAFF. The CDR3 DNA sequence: TGTGCCAGCAGCTTTCTTGGCAGACCCATGAACACTGAAGCTTTCTTT.

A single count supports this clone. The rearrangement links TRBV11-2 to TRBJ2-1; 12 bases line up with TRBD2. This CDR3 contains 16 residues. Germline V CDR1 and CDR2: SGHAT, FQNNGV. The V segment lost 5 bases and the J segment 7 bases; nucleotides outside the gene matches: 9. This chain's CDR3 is CASSPSGRGVVNEQFF. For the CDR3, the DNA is TGTGCCAGCAGCCCTAGCGGGAGGGGGGTCGTGAATGAGCAGTTCTTC.

For the CDR3, the DNA is TGTGCCAGCGGCAGGGGGACTGGAAACACCATATATTTT. Encoded protein: CASGRGTGNTIYF. The gene calls are TRBV6-6 and TRBJ1-3; 7 bases agree with TRBD1. The CDR3 covers 13 residues. The germline V gene encodes CDR1 MNHNY and CDR2 SVGAGI (reference sequence). V shed 8 bases and J 2 bases; nucleotides not matched to a gene: 3.

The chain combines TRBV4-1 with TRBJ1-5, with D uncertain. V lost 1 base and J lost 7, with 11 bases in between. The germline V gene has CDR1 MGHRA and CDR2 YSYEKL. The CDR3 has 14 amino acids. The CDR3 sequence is CASSQAGSGQPQHF. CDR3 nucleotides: TGCGCCAGCAGCCAAGCGGGGAGCGGACAGCCCCAGCATTTT.

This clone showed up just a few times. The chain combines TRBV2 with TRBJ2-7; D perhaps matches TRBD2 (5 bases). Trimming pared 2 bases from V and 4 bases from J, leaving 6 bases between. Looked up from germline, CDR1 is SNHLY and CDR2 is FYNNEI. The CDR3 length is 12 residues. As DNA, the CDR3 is TGTGCCAGCAGTGAACGGGAATACGAGCAGTACTTC. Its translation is CASSEREYEQYF.

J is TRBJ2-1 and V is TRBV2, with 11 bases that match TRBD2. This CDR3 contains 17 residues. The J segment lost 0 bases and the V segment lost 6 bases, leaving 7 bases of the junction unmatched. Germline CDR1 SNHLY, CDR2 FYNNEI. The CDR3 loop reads CASSPGTSGGSYNEQFF. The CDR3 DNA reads TGTGCCAGCAGCCCCGGGACTAGCGGTGGCTCCTACAATGAGCAGTTCTTC.

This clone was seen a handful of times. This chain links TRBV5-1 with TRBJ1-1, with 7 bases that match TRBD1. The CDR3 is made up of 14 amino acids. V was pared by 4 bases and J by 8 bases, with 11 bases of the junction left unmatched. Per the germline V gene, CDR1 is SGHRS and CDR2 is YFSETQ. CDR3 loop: CASSLNLQGQEAFF. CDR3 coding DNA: TGCGCCAGCAGCCTAAATCTACAGGGGCAGGAAGCTTTCTTT. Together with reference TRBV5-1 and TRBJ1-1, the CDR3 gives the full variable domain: KAGVTQTPRYLIKTRGQQVTLSCSPISGHRSVSWYQQTPGQGLQFLFEYFSETQRNKGNFPGRFSGRQFSNSRSEMNVSTLELGDSALYLCASSLNLQGQEAFFGQGTRLTVV.

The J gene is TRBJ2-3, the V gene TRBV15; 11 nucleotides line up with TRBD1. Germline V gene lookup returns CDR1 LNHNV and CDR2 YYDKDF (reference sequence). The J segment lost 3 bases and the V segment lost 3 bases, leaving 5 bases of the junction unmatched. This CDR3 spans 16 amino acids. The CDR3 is CATSRGTGGWTDTQYF. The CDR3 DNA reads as TGTGCCACCAGCAGGGGGACAGGGGGGTGGACAGATACGCAGTATTTT.

The CDR3: CASDKAGVSNQPQHF. CDR3 DNA: TGTGCTAGTGACAAGGCAGGAGTTAGCAATCAGCCCCAGCATTTT. The chain links TRBV12-5 to TRBJ1-5; D gene uncertain. Trimming removed 7 bases at V and 0 bases at J, with 13 bases between. CDR3 length: 15 residues. Germline loops: CDR1 LGHNT, CDR2 FRNRAP.

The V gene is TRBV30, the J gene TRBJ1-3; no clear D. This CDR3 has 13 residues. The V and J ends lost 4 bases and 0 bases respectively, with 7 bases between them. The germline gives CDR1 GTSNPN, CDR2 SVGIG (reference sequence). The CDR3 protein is CAWKVISGNTIYF. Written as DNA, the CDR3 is TGTGCCTGGAAGGTTATCTCTGGAAACACCATATATTTT.

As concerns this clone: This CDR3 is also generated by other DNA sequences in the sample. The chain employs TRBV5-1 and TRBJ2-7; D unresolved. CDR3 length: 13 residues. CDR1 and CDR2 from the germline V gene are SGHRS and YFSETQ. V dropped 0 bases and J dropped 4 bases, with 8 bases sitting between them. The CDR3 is CASSLVGSYEQYF. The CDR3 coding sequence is TGCGCCAGCAGCTTGGTGGGGTCTTACGAGCAGTACTTC.

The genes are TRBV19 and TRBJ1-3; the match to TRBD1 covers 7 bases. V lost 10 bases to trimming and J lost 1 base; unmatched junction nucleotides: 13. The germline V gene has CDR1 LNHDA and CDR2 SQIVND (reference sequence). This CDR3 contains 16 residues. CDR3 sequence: CATEWRDSLSGNTIYF. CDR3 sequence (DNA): TGTGCCACCGAGTGGCGGGACAGCCTTTCTGGAAACACCATATATTTT.

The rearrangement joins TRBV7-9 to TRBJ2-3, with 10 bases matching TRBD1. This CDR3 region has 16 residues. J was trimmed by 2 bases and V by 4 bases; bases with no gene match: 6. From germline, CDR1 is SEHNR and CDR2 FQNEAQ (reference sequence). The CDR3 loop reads CASSSTGTGDTDTQYF. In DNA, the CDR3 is TGTGCCAGCAGCTCAACCGGGACAGGGGACACAGATACGCAGTATTTT.

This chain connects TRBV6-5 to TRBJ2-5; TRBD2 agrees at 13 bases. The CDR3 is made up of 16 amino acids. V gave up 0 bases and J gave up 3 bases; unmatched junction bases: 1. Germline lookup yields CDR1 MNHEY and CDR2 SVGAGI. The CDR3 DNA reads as TGTGCCAGCAGTTACTCCGGGACTAGCGGGGAAGAGACCCAGTACTTC. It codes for CASSYSGTSGEETQYF.

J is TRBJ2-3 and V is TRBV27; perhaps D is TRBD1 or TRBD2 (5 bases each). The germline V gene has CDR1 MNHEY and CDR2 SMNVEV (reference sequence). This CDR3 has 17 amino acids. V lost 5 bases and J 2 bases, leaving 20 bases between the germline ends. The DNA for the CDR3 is TGTGCCAGCAGTCGAAGCGCAGGGAGAGGGCCCACAGATACGCAGTATTTT. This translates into CASSRSAGRGPTDTQYF.

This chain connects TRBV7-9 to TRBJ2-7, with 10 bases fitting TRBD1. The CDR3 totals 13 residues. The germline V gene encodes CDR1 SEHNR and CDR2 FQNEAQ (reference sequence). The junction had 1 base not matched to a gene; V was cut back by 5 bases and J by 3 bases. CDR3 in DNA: TGTGCCAGCAGCCGGGACAGGGGCTACGAGCAGTACTTC. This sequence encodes CASSRDRGYEQYF.

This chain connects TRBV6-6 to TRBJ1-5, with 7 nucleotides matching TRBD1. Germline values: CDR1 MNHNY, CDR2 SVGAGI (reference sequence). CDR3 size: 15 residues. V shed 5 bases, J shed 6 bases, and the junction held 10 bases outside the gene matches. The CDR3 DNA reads TGTGCCAGCAGTACTCCGGGACAGTTAGCTCAGCCCCAGCATTTT. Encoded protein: CASSTPGQLAQPQHF.

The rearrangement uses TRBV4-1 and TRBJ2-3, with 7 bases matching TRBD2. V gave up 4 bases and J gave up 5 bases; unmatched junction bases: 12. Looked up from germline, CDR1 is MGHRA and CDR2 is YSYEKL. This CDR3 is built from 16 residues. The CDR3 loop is CASSPSGLGDLDTQYF. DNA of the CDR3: TGCGCCAGCAGCCCGTCCGGACTAGGAGATTTAGATACGCAGTATTTT.

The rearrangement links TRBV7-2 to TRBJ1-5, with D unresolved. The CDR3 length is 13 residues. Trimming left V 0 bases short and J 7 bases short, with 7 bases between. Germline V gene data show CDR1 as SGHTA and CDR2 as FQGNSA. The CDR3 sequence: CASSLATRQPQHF. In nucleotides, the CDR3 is TGTGCCAGCAGCTTAGCCACCAGGCAGCCCCAGCATTTT.